Each of the 27 T cell receptor beta chains below was sequenced from the same sample in a study of blood T cells in healthy people across ages. A second PCR of about 7 to 11 cycles used a sample-barcoded 5' primer and a J-beta primer mix. One entry per CDR3 protein results from TCRdb running MiXCR on the 5' RACE reads. The sample includes about 1.4 million distinct CDR3 sequences, approximately 59% seen only once; the top ten take about 6.7%. The material sequenced was blood. The receptor set was obtained from a man younger than 35 in good health.

This clonotype has more than one count but fewer than ten. The chain carries TRBV20-1 and TRBJ2-1, with TRBD1 identical over 11 bases. CDR3 length: 14 residues. V dropped 1 base and J dropped 6; count of bases not matched to a gene: 2. CDR1 DFQATT and CDR2 SNEGSKA come from the germline V gene (reference sequence). The DNA of the CDR3 is TGCAGTGCTAGAGGTGGACAGGGGGCCAATGAGCAGTTCTTC. It encodes CSARGGQGANEQFF.

The genes are TRBV7-9 and TRBJ2-1, with TRBD2 matching 9 bases. Germline lookup yields CDR1 SEHNR and CDR2 FQNEAQ (reference sequence). After removal of 2 bases from V and 4 bases from J, the junction contained 9 bases not matched to a gene. The CDR3 runs to 17 residues. DNA of the CDR3: TGTGCCAGCAGCTTACGAATTAGCGGGGGAGCTTACAATGAGCAGTTCTTC. Its protein is CASSLRISGGAYNEQFF. Full variable domain (outside the CDR3, taken from reference TRBV7-9 and TRBJ2-1): DTGVSQNPRHKITKRGQNVTFRCDPISEHNRLYWYRQTLGQGPEFLTYFQNEAQLEKSRLLSDRFSAERPKGSFSTLEIQRTEQGDSAMYLCASSLRISGGAYNEQFFGPGTRLTVL.

The genes are TRBV6-2 or TRBV6-3 and TRBJ2-7; 8 positions agree with TRBD2. V shed 2 bases and J 6 bases; nucleotides not matched to a gene: 3. This CDR3 region has 13 residues. Germline V CDR1 and CDR2: MNHEY, SVGEGT. Written as DNA, the CDR3 is TGTGCCAGCAGTTACATCGGGAGGGGCGAGCAGTACTTC. Its protein is CASSYIGRGEQYF.

J is TRBJ2-7 and V is TRBV6-5, with 7 bases identical to TRBD2. Unmatched junction bases numbered 13, after V lost 11 bases and J lost 3 bases. The germline V gene encodes CDR1 MNHEY and CDR2 SVGAGI. The CDR3 length is 14 residues. The CDR3 DNA is TGTGCCGGCGGGAGACCCGGGACTTACTACGAGCAGTACTTC. This encodes CAGGRPGTYYEQYF.

Concerning this clonotype itself: The junction does not match germline at one end; this may be a read error. V gene TRBV7-2 combines with J gene TRBJ2-1, with TRBD1 matching over 7 bases. Germline V gene sequence: CDR1 SGHTA, CDR2 FQGNSA. The CDR3 contains 15 residues. CDR3 DNA sequence: TGTGCCAGCAGATACACAGGGGAAGCCTACATTGAGCAGTTCTTC. Its protein product is CASRYTGEAYIEQFF.

CDR3 residues: CASSQNPGPYGEQYF. The CDR3 DNA sequence: TGCGCCAGCAGCCAAAACCCAGGACCTTATGGTGAGCAGTACTTC. This chain uses TRBV4-1 with TRBJ2-5, with unresolved D. V lost 2 bases, J lost 11 bases, and 21 bases lay in between. This CDR3 has 15 residues. The V gene's germline CDR1 is MGHRA and CDR2 YSYEKL.

The chain employs TRBV5-6 and TRBJ1-2; maybe TRBD1 (5 bases). The V gene lost 7 bases and the J gene lost 1 base, with 11 bases spanning the gap. The CDR3 is made up of 13 amino acids. Germline lookup yields CDR1 SGHDT and CDR2 YYEEEE. CDR3 region: CASGGRRNYGYTF. The CDR3 DNA reads TGTGCCAGCGGGGGTCGACGTAACTATGGCTACACCTTC.

In the case of this clonotype: One end of the junction is discordant with germline, which a read error may explain. The chain links TRBV20-1 to TRBJ1-2; 9 nucleotides line up with TRBD1. The CDR3 covers 12 residues. The V gene's germline CDR1 is DFQATT and CDR2 SNEGSKA (reference sequence). DNA for the CDR3: TGCGGTGCTACCACAGGGGGCGATGGCTACACCTTC. Residues: CGATTGGDGYTF.

This clonotype was counted a few times. The V and J genes are TRBV4-3 and TRBJ2-7, with D perhaps matching TRBD2 (6 bases). V dropped 0 bases and J dropped 0 bases, with 15 bases sitting between them. The CDR3 loop spans 17 amino acids. Germline CDR1 LGHNA, CDR2 YSLEER. CDR3 sequence (DNA): TGCGCCAGCAGCCAAGACCCGAGCGGGTTTAACTCCTACGAGCAGTACTTC. It is translated as CASSQDPSGFNSYEQYF.

The genes are TRBV27 and TRBJ2-4, with TRBD2 matching 9 bases. The trim removed 4 bases at V and 5 bases at J, leaving 6 bases unmatched. The CDR3 sequence is 15 residues long. Germline CDR1 MNHEY, CDR2 SMNVEV (reference sequence). In DNA, the CDR3 is TGTGCCAGCAGTTCCCCGCGGGAGGGCCAAAACATTCAGTACTTC. This gives the protein CASSSPREGQNIQYF.

This chain links TRBV3-1 with TRBJ2-1; D remains unclear. Germline CDR1 reads LGHDT; CDR2 reads YNNKEL (reference sequence). The V gene lost 4 bases and the J gene lost 10 bases, with 14 bases spanning the gap. There are 13 residues in the CDR3. The CDR3 here is CASSPEGWVEQFF. The CDR3 DNA sequence: TGTGCCAGCAGCCCGGAAGGGTGGGTCGAGCAGTTCTTC.

The chain carries TRBV5-4 and TRBJ2-7; 10 bases are a match to TRBD1. V was pared by 4 bases and J by 6 bases, with 10 bases of the junction left unmatched. In germline, CDR1 is SGHNT, CDR2 YYREEE (reference sequence). This CDR3 region has 15 residues. The CDR3 loop reads CASSLRTGGNPEQYF. In nucleotides, the CDR3 is TGTGCCAGCAGCCTCCGGACAGGGGGAAATCCCGAGCAGTACTTC.

V is TRBV7-2 and J is TRBJ2-1; TRBD1 matches at 7 bases. Germline loops: CDR1 SGHTA, CDR2 FQGNSA. This CDR3 contains 16 residues. Trimming took 0 bases from V and 7 from J; bases not matched to a gene: 9. CDR3 sequence reads: CASSLAHRTGDNEQFF. The CDR3 DNA reads TGTGCCAGCAGCTTAGCGCATAGAACAGGGGATAATGAGCAGTTCTTC.

The chain uses TRBV3-1 and TRBJ2-5, with D perhaps TRBD2 (5 bases). The CDR3 consists of 13 residues. V was pared by 0 bases and J by 7 bases, with 9 bases between. Germline CDR1 is LGHDT and CDR2 is YNNKEL (reference sequence). The CDR3: CASSQDRAGTQYF. The CDR3 nucleotides are TGTGCCAGCAGCCAAGATCGCGCGGGGACCCAGTACTTC.

This clonotype was counted between two and nine times. This chain uses TRBV20-1 with TRBJ1-2; D is possibly TRBD1 (6 bases). Between the trimmed V and J ends, which lost 6 bases and 2 bases, there was a span of 16 bases. Germline values: CDR1 DFQATT, CDR2 SNEGSKA (reference sequence). CDR3 size: 14 residues. CDR3 bases: TGCAGTGCCGAAGGGGGAGGGGGGAACTATGGCTACACCTTC. Translated, it gives CSAEGGGGNYGYTF.

V is TRBV7-9 and J is TRBJ1-2; the D is unclear. The CDR3 covers 16 residues. V lost 5 bases and J lost 0, with 16 bases in between. Germline assignment: CDR1 SEHNR and CDR2 FQNEAQ (reference sequence). CDR3 DNA sequence: TGTGCCAGCAGCCCAAACGCCCAGTCTGCTAACTATGGCTACACCTTC. Protein product: CASSPNAQSANYGYTF.

The chain uses TRBV3-1 and TRBJ2-7; D is unresolved. This CDR3 comprises 14 residues. CDR1 and CDR2 (germline): LGHDT, YNNKEL (reference sequence). The V end was cut by 4 bases, the J end by 6 bases, with 16 bases between. The CDR3 DNA follows: TGTGCCAGCAGCCCCCAAGGCGCTAGGATCGAGCAGTACTTC. Amino acids: CASSPQGARIEQYF.

The V call is TRBV5-1, the J call TRBJ2-4; 10 bases fit TRBD1. This CDR3 comprises 15 residues. Germline-derived CDR1 and CDR2 are SGHRS and YFSETQ. V lost 3 bases and J lost 4; bases outside the gene matches: 4. The CDR3 coding sequence is TGCGCCAGCAGCTCCAGACAGGGGGCAAAAAACATTCAGTACTTC. Translating gives CASSSRQGAKNIQYF. The full variable domain, rest sourced from reference TRBV5-1 and TRBJ2-4, is KAGVTQTPRYLIKTRGQQVTLSCSPISGHRSVSWYQQTPGQGLQFLFEYFSETQRNKGNFPGRFSGRQFSNSRSEMNVSTLELGDSALYLCASSSRQGAKNIQYFGAGTRLSVL.

The chain is built from TRBV20-1 and TRBJ2-3; 15 bases fit TRBD2. This CDR3 region has 17 residues. V lost 5 bases, J lost 4 bases, and 10 bases stayed unmatched. Germline assignment: CDR1 DFQATT and CDR2 SNEGSKA (reference sequence). DNA of the CDR3: TGCAGTGCTGAGACGGGACTAGCGGGGGGCCGGGCAGATACGCAGTATTTT. This translates into CSAETGLAGGRADTQYF.

The V gene is TRBV7-8, the J gene TRBJ2-1, with 12 bases identical to TRBD1. Trimming took 5 bases from V and 12 from J; bases not matched to a gene: 11. Germline V CDR1 and CDR2: SGHVS, FQNEAQ. The CDR3 runs 15 residues. CDR3 loop: CASSDRDRGHGVQFF. Written as DNA, the CDR3 is TGTGCCAGCAGCGACCGGGACAGGGGGCACGGTGTGCAGTTCTTC.

V gene TRBV7-8 combines with J gene TRBJ1-6; 7 bases map to TRBD1. This CDR3 region has 15 residues. The J segment lost 5 bases and the V segment lost 4 bases, leaving 5 bases of the junction unmatched. CDR1 and CDR2 (germline): SGHVS, FQNEAQ. The CDR3 nucleotides read TGTGCCAGCAGCTCCTCCGGGACAGATAATTCACCCCTCCACTTT. Translated: CASSSSGTDNSPLHF.

The chain couples TRBV20-1 to TRBJ2-7; D tentatively fits TRBD1 or TRBD2 (5 bases each). The CDR3 runs 15 residues. With 5 bases removed from V and 2 bases from J, the gap between germline ends came to 19 bases. The germline V gene encodes CDR1 DFQATT and CDR2 SNEGSKA (reference sequence). The CDR3 spells CSAEPAGTGTYEQYF. The CDR3 DNA sequence: TGCAGTGCTGAGCCAGCCGGGACGGGGACCTACGAGCAGTACTTC.

This clonotype appeared a few times. This chain links TRBV19 with TRBJ2-5, with 11 nucleotides matching TRBD1. With 4 bases clipped from V and 1 base from J, the junction kept 2 bases outside the gene matches. The V gene's germline CDR1 is LNHDA and CDR2 SQIVND (reference sequence). The CDR3 is made up of 15 amino acids. DNA for the CDR3: TGTGCCAGTAGTACCGGGACAGGGGGCCAAGAGACCCAGTACTTC. It codes for CASSTGTGGQETQYF. Looking up the rest from reference TRBV19 and TRBJ2-5 gives the full variable domain: DGGITQSPKYLFRKEGQNVTLSCEQNLNHDAMYWYRQDPGQGLRLIYYSQIVNDFQKGDIAEGYSVSREKKESFPLTVTSAQKNPTAFYLCASSTGTGGQETQYFGPGTRLLVL.

The chain combines TRBV7-6 with TRBJ1-2; 7 bases fit TRBD1. CDR1 is SGHVS, CDR2 FNYEAQ, per germline. This CDR3 comprises 16 residues. The junction had 6 bases not matched to a gene; V was cut back by 0 bases and J by 2 bases. CDR3 sequence reads: CASSLATGPTNYGYTF. Written as DNA, the CDR3 is TGTGCCAGCAGCTTAGCGACAGGGCCGACGAACTATGGCTACACCTTC.

This clonotype was counted only a few times. The V call is TRBV4-1, the J call TRBJ2-7, with a tentative D call TRBD1 (5 bases). Germline V lookup: CDR1 MGHRA, CDR2 YSYEKL. With 0 bases removed from V and 2 bases from J, the gap between germline ends came to 8 bases. The CDR3 covers 14 residues. The DNA for the CDR3 is TGCGCCAGCAGCCAAGAGGAACAGGCCTACGAGCAGTACTTC. Translation: CASSQEEQAYEQYF.

The chain has TRBV11-2 and TRBJ2-3; 7 bases align to TRBD2. V gave up 4 bases and J gave up 5 bases; unmatched junction bases: 6. Germline CDR1 and CDR2: SGHAT and FQNNGV. The CDR3 is 14 residues long. For the CDR3, the DNA is TGTGCCAGCAGCTGGGCGCGGGAGAGAGATACGCAGTATTTT. Residues: CASSWARERDTQYF.

The genes are TRBV7-9 and TRBJ2-1, with D possibly matching TRBD2 (6 bases). Between the trimmed V and J ends, which lost 2 bases and 2 bases, there was a span of 13 bases. CDR3 length equals 16 residues. The germline V gene has CDR1 SEHNR and CDR2 FQNEAQ (reference sequence). DNA of the CDR3: TGTGCCAGCAGCTTAAATTTGGAGGGCCCCTACAATGAGCAGTTCTTC. Translating it yields CASSLNLEGPYNEQFF.